These 2 T cell receptor beta chains originate from one sample sequenced in a study of blood T cells in healthy people across ages. Through a sample-barcoded 5' primer and a J-beta primer mix, a second PCR was run for roughly 6 to 12 cycles. One entry per CDR3 protein results from TCRdb running MiXCR on the 5' RACE reads. Seen here are 1.5 million to 1.8 million distinct CDR3 sequences, 42% observed once, and the top ten hold under 5%. The sample consisted of blood. These receptor sequences come from a woman aged 18-30 years in good health.

There are a few counts of this clonotype. V is TRBV5-5 and J is TRBJ1-4; D not certain. V lost 2 bases and J lost 7, with 9 bases in between. In germline, CDR1 is SGHKS, CDR2 YYEKEE (reference sequence). The CDR3 runs to 13 residues. The DNA for the CDR3 is TGTGCCAGCAGCTTCATATCAGGTGAAAAACTGTTTTTT. This codes for CASSFISGEKLFF. Combining the CDR3 with reference TRBV5-5 and TRBJ1-4 gives the whole variable domain DAGVTQSPTHLIKTRGQQVTLRCSPISGHKSVSWYQQVLGQGPQFIFQYYEKEERGRGNFPDRFSARQFPNYSSELNVNALLLGDSALYLCASSFISGEKLFFGSGTQLSVL.

There are a few counts of this clonotype. The rearrangement joins TRBV7-9 to TRBJ2-3; D remains ambiguous. Looked up from germline, CDR1 is SEHNR and CDR2 is FQNEAQ (reference sequence). The germline V and J ends were trimmed by 4 bases and 0 bases, with 14 bases remaining between them. The CDR3 length is 16 residues. CDR3 DNA sequence: TGTGCCAGCAGCTCCCAAGACGGAACTAGCACAGATACGCAGTATTTT. Its translation: CASSSQDGTSTDTQYF.